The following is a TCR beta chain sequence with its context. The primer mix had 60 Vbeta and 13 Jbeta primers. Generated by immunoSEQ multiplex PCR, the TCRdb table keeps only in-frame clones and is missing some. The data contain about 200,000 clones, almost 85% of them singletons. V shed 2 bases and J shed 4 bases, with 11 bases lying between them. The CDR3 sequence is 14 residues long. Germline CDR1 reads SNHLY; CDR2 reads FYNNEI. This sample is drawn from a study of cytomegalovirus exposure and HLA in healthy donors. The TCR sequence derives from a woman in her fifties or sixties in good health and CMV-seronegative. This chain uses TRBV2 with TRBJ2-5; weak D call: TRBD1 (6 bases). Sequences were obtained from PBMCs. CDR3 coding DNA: TGTGCCAGCAGTGAAAGGTTACAGGGAGAGACCCAGTACTTC. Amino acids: CASSERLQGETQYF.